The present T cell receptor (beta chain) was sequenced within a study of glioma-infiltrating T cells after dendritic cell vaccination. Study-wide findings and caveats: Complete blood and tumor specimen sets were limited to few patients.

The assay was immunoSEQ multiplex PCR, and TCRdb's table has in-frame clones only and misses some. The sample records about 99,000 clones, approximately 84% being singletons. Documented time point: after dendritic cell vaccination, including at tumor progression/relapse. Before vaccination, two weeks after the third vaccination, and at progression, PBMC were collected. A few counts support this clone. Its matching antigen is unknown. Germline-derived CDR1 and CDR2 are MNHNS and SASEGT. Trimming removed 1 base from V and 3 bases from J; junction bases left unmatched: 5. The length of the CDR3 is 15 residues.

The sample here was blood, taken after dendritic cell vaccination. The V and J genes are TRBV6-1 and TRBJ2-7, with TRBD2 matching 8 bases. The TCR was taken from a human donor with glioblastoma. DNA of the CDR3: TGTGCCAGCAGTGAAGTCCCGGGAGGGCTCTACGAGCAGTACTTC. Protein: CASSEVPGGLYEQYF.